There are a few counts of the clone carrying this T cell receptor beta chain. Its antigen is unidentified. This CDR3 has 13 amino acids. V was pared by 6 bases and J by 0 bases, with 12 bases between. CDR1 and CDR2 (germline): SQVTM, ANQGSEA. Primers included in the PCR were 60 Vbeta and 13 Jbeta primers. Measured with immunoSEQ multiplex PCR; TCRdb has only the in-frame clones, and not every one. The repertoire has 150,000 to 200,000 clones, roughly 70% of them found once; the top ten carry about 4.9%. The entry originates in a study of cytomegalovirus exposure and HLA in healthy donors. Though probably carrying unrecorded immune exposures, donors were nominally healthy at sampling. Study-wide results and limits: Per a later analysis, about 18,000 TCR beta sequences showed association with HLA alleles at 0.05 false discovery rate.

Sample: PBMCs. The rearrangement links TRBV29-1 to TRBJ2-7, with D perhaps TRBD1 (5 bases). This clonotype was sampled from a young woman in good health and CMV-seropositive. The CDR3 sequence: CSVKRGSSYEQYF. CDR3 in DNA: TGCAGCGTCAAAAGGGGCAGCTCCTACGAGCAGTACTTC.